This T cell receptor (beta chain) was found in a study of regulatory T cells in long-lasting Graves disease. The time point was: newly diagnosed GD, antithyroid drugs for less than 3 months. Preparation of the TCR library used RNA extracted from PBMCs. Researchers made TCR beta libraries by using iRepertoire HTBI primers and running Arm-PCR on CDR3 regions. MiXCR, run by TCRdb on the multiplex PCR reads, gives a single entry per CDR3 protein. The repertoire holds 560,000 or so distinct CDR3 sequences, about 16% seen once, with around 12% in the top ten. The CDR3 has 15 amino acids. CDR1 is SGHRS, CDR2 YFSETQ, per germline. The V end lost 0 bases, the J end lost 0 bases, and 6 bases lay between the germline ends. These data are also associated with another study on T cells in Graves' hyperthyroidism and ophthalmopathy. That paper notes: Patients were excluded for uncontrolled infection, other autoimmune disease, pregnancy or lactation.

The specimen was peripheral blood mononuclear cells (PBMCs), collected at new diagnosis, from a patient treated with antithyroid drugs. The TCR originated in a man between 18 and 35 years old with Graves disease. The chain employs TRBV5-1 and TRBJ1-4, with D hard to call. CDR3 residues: CASSLEVATNEKLFF. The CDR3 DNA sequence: TGCGCCAGCAGCTTGGAGGTAGCAACTAATGAAAAACTGTTTTTT. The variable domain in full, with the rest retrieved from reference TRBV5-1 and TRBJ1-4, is KAGVTQTPRYLIKTRGQQVTLSCSPISGHRSVSWYQQTPGQGLQFLFEYFSETQRNKGNFPGRFSGRQFSNSRSEMNVSTLELGDSALYLCASSLEVATNEKLFFGSGTQLSVL.